This paragraph covers one TCR beta chain sequence. Germline V lookup: CDR1 LGHNA, CDR2 YNFKEQ. CDR3 size: 15 residues. V lost 0 bases to trimming and J lost 6 bases, with 9 bases between them. A second roughly 6 to 12 cycle PCR used barcoded and J-beta primers. In TCRdb, the 5' RACE reads were re-called with MiXCR into one record per CDR3 protein. The sample records 2 million or so distinct CDR3 sequences, about 50% being singletons. This sample was taken from a study of blood T cells in healthy people across ages. This sequence originates from a woman in her 40s in good health. Sequencing was done on a sample of blood. The chain has TRBV4-2 and TRBJ1-6; D unresolved. In nucleotides, the CDR3 is TGTGCCAGCAGCCAAGATCCACGGGTTAATTCACCCCTCCACTTT. It is translated as CASSQDPRVNSPLHF.